The following is a TCR beta chain sequence with its context. This clonotype was counted a few times. Its specific antigen is unknown. Within one base of it there is no much larger clone, and no base qualities were kept. This specimen comes from a study of identical twins (dated by TCRdb to 2016 to 2017). About the full investigation: To test whether fetal clonotypes persist, the study used deep sequencing on TCR alpha and beta repertoires from monozygotic twins, unrelated adults of various ages, and cord blood. Replicate twin experiments were performed at different times using different library preparation protocols to rule out contamination. Study-level results and caveats: Compared with coincidental sharing between unrelated individuals, out-of-frame TCR alpha sequences shared between twins had an excess of sequences with low generation probability. Because the same donors could not be followed over many years, conclusions were based on cross-sectional statistical analysis. In monozygotic twins, recombination models systematically underestimated out-of-frame TCR alpha sharing, but the models matched the sharing seen between unrelated individuals. Excess twin sharing in beta out-of-frame sequences was weaker because fewer shared sequences lowered the signal-to-noise ratio. Zero-insertion analyses could be partly confounded by invariant T cells such as MAIT and iNKT, although diverse VJ usage argued against such confounding for most clonotypes. Fewer insertions were carried by abundant cord blood beta clonotypes, a similar but weaker trend appeared in young adult naive repertoires, and no such trend appeared in memory repertoires.

Taken from cysteine to phenylalanine, the CDR3 has 16 residues. Only the CDR3 portion is preserved as DNA: 48 bases, with reading frame beginning at the first base. V and J are trimmed by 0 bases and 0 bases, and the gene matches miss 1 base of the junction. For CDR1 and CDR2, the germline V gene lists KGHDR and SFDVKD. The library was produced with 5' RACE. The sequencing machine was an Illumina HiSeq 2000. A universal primer binding site was introduced by template switching, and a unique molecular identifier was present in the final cDNA, enabling accurate counting of TCR cDNA molecules. Specific primers in the conserved constant-segment region were used to synthesize first-strand cDNA for TCR alpha and beta chains. Each cDNA library was double barcoded, with a SMART-Mk sample barcode plus Illumina barcodes, to control for contamination. Two successive PCR steps introduced TruSeq adapter sequences along with Illumina sample barcodes. The Illumina HiSeq platform was used with custom primers to sequence TCR alpha and beta cDNA libraries. The published analysis was carried out like this. MiGEC was used to process raw reads and extract unique molecular identifiers, and MiXCR was used to find CDR3 positions. Recombination models were inferred per individual with the repgenHMM and IGoR tools using an EM algorithm. Shared clonotype analysis was performed with the tcR package in R, normalizing sharing by the product of cloneset sizes. To study raw recombination free of thymic and clonal selection effects, out-of-frame nonproductive sequences were analyzed. TCRdb passed the public sequencing reads through fastp at Q25 and MiXCR, retaining productive beta sequences. Rows with a matching CDR3 protein are joined into one entry that keeps the most common DNA and genes. These V and J calls originate from TCRdb's pipeline instead of the authors' own analysis. For this sample the table gives 450,000 or so distinct CDR3 sequences, of which approximately 14% were detected only once. The ten largest make up approximately 0.52% of the sample.

Only healthy Caucasian donors were included. Three pairs of female monozygotic twins, all aged about 18 to 30 years, were included in the twin cohort. CD4+ and CD8+ T cell populations were isolated with positive isolation kits from Invitrogen. This same sample was also part of a study on yellow fever vaccine responses in identical twins. The second study's authors report: The authors reported that the T cell response to vaccination in identical twins appeared partly convergent and partly personalized. In identical twins, the study followed T cell clones that responded to the vaccine with precision.

Sequenced input: CD4+ T cells sorted from blood. The rearranged segments are TRBV24-1 and TRBJ1-5; 7 junctional bases match TRBD1. The TCR comes from a young woman in good health. DNA sequence: TGTGCCACCAGTGATTTGACAGGGGATAGCAATCAGCCCCAGCATTTT. Its protein is CATSDLTGDSNQPQHF.